This entry lists 4 T cell receptor beta chains sequenced from one sample in a study of T cell repertoires in ileal Crohn's disease (dated by TCRdb to the late 2010s). Libraries were constructed by the immunoSEQ multiplex PCR assay. TCRdb re-hosts the immuneACCESS table, in-frame sequences only. Its copies lack some clones; in the studies checked, an unresolved V gene accounts for under half of them, and the cause for the rest is not known. This sample comprises some 6,900 clones, 74% of them detected only once. Of the sample, roughly 10% falls within the top ten clones. The meaning of the sample's time point label: proximal margin of the surgical specimen (macroscopically non-inflamed). Material for sequencing was ileal tissue. All receptors come from an adult with Crohn's disease.

This chain links TRBV30 with TRBJ2-7, with 12 bases aligning to TRBD1. Germline lookup yields CDR1 GTSNPN and CDR2 SVGIG (reference sequence). This CDR3 comprises 19 residues. Trimming cost V 0 bases and J 1 base; bases outside gene matches: 13. CDR3 amino acids: CAWSVLVGDRGLQSYEQYF. Written as DNA, the CDR3 is TGTGCCTGGAGTGTATTGGTGGGGGACAGGGGGCTACAGTCCTACGAGCAGTACTTC.

This clone was observed a handful of times. This chain connects TRBV5-4 to TRBJ2-7; the D gene is possibly TRBD2 (6 bases). Trimming took off 2 bases at V and 0 bases at J, with 12 bases between the two ends. The CDR3 has 15 amino acids. Germline assignment: CDR1 SGHNT and CDR2 YYREEE (reference sequence). CDR3 DNA: TGTGCCAGCAGCTTAGGGCGGGACCTCTCCTACGAGCAGTACTTC. Translation gives CASSLGRDLSYEQYF.

The V call is TRBV9, the J call TRBJ2-5; TRBD2 aligns across 9 bases. CDR1 is SGDLS and CDR2 is YYNGEE in the germline V gene. The CDR3 loop spans 16 amino acids. The J segment lost 1 base and the V segment lost 0 bases, leaving 4 bases of the junction unmatched. In DNA, the CDR3 is TGTGCCAGCAGCGTAGCCCCTAGCGGGGTCCAAGAGACCCAGTACTTC. Residues: CASSVAPSGVQETQYF. Full variable domain (missing parts from reference TRBV9 and TRBJ2-5): DSGVTQTPKHLITATGQRVTLRCSPRSGDLSVYWYQQSLDQGLQFLIQYYNGEERAKGNILERFSAQQFPDLHSELNLSSLELGDSALYFCASSVAPSGVQETQYFGPGTRLLVL.

The chain employs TRBV9 and TRBJ1-1; D gene ambiguous. Trimming left V 4 bases short and J 1 base short, with 20 bases between. The CDR3 length is 17 residues. Germline lookup yields CDR1 SGDLS and CDR2 YYNGEE. The DNA of the CDR3 is TGTGCCAGCAGCCCAATGCCGGCATCACAATGGAACACTGAAGCTTTCTTT. Its translation is CASSPMPASQWNTEAFF.